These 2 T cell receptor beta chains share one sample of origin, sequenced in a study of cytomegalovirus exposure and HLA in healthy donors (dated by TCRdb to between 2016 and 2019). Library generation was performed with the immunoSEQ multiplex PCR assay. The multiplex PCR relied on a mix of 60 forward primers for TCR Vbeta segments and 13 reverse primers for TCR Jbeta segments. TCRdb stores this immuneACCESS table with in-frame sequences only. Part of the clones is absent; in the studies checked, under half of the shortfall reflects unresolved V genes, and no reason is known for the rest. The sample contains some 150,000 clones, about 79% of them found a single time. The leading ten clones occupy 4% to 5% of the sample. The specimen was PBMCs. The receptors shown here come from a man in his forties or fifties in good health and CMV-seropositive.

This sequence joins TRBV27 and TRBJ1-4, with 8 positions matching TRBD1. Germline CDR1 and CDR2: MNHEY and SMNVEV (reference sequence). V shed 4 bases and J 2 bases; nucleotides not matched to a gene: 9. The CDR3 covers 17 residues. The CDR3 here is CASSSLGQGATNEKLFF. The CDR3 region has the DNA TGTGCCAGCAGTTCCCTGGGGCAGGGGGCGACTAATGAAAAACTGTTTTTT. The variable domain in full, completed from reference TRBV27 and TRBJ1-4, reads EAQVTQNPRYLITVTGKKLTVTCSQNMNHEYMSWYRQDPGLGLRQIYYSMNVEVTDKGDVPEGYKVSRKEKRNFPLILESPSPNQTSLYFCASSSLGQGATNEKLFFGSGTQLSVL.

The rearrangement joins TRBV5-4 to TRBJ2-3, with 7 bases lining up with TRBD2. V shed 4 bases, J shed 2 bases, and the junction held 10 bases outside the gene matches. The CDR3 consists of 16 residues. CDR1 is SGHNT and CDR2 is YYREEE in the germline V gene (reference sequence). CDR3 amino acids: CASSHPGGPPTDTQYF. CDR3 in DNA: TGTGCCAGCAGCCACCCGGGGGGTCCCCCCACAGATACGCAGTATTTT.